This record looks at one TCR beta chain sequence and its context. This CDR3 is 19 amino acids long. J lost 3 bases, V lost 2 bases, and 13 bases had no gene match. CDR1 LGHNA and CDR2 YSLEER come from the germline V gene. The data are from a study of yellow fever vaccine responses in identical twins. TCRdb re-analysed the RT-PCR reads in MiXCR, keeping a single row per CDR3 protein. This sample has approximately 32,000 distinct CDR3 sequences; roughly 60% occur once, and the top ten carry 4.5%. The genes are TRBV4-3 and TRBJ1-5; TRBD1 aligns across 10 bases. The source is a woman under 30 who received the yellow fever vaccine. Sequences were derived from T cells from blood (PBMCs), unsorted or a sorted subset (not recorded which), sampled before or after yellow fever vaccination (not recorded which). The CDR3 is CASSQQVQAGTGDNQPQHF. Here the CDR3 DNA reads TGCGCCAGCAGCCAACAAGTACAGGCCGGGACAGGGGACAATCAGCCCCAGCATTTT.